This T cell receptor (beta chain) was observed in a study of T cell responses to AZD1222 COVID-19 vaccine. The study, taken as a whole, reports: Repertoire collection took place solely once the T cell response had peaked.

Trimming took 3 bases from V and 7 from J, leaving 10 bases between them. Per the germline V gene, CDR1 is LNHDA and CDR2 is SQIVND (reference sequence). The CDR3 has 12 residues. The assay was immunoSEQ multiplex PCR, and TCRdb's table has in-frame clones only and misses some. This sample has some 150,000 clones, with roughly nine tenths found just once. In regard to this clone: The antigen remains unidentified. The sample has other DNA sequences that encode this CDR3 too.

The source was peripheral blood, collected after recovery from COVID-19. The V gene is TRBV19, the J gene TRBJ2-7, with D possibly being TRBD2 (6 bases). The source is an adult who had recovered from COVID-19. The CDR3 is CASSIAGREQYF. The CDR3 DNA follows: TGTGCCAGTAGTATCGCGGGGAGAGAGCAGTACTTC.